This entry is about one T cell receptor beta chain. Its cognate antigen has yet to be identified. No qualities accompany the bases; no much larger clone lies one base away. The library was generated by the immunoSEQ multiplex PCR assay. For the multiplex PCR, a mixture combining 60 forward primers for TCR Vbeta segments and 13 reverse primers for TCR Jbeta segments was used. Amplification of the CDR3 region of rearranged TCR beta genes was performed with a multiplex PCR assay on genomic DNA. The amplified TCR beta libraries were sequenced on the Illumina HiSeq System as 87-base-pair reads. The source study handled its data this way. A later analysis tallied around 87 million unique TCR beta chains across the roughly 610 repertoires, and around 10 million of those chains were shared by two or more donors. Raw reads were error-corrected and collapsed into unique sequences with a nearest-neighbor algorithm that merged closely related sequences to remove PCR and sequencing errors. To assign V, D and J gene segments, CDR3 sequences were aligned to IMGT reference sequences. Each retained sequence needed at least a six-nucleotide match to both a V gene segment and a J gene segment. Rearrangements were classified as productive when the CDR3 lacked stop codons and remained in frame with V and J, and all other rearrangements were classified as non-productive. Following IMGT convention, CDR3 was defined as the stretch from the second conserved V-encoded cysteine to the conserved J-encoded phenylalanine. The earlier analysis of roughly 590 of the donors excluded sequences that lacked an unambiguous match to a single V gene segment. In an earlier analysis of 450 to 700 of the donors, V segments were called functional above 56.7% productive rearrangements and were called segregating when the between-donor standard deviation exceeded 5%. To diagnose cytomegalovirus status from the catalog of TCR beta chain sequences, a statistical classification framework was built. A later analysis assigned V and J genes by comparing TCR nucleotide sequences with IMGT/GENE-DB human TR gene sequences. The TCRdist pipeline was used in a later analysis to assign CDR3 sequences and most-parsimonious VDJ recombination scenarios. In a later analysis, each TCR beta chain was defined by its CDR3 amino acid sequence together with its V-gene family, and reads lacking a unique V-gene family were excluded. To address suspected cross-contamination and a sequencing artifact, a later analysis removed 450 to 700 highly shared, low-generation-probability nucleotide sequences. In a later analysis, a clonal expansion index was calculated for each public chain from normalized within-repertoire ranks of inferred template counts. In a later analysis, generation probabilities were computed with a VDJ recombination model fitted to out-of-frame rearrangements, and the resulting probabilities were checked against IGoR. A later analysis scored TCR-TCR, TCR-HLA and TCR-CMV co-occurrence with hypergeometric tests, applying a repertoire-size bias correction to TCR pairs. In a later analysis, false discovery rates were estimated by permuting HLA or CMV assignments 20 times. A later analysis grouped co-occurring TCRs with DBSCAN, adding TCRdist sequence similarity when clustering within HLA-allele-positive subsets. Co-occurrence clustering excluded repertoires with fewer than 30,000 or more than 120,000 public chains, plus five with anomalous nucleotide sharing. The immuneACCESS repertoire file appears here via TCRdb, limited to in-frame rearrangements. These files lack a portion of the clones; in checked studies, under half of the deficit traces to unresolved V genes, and the cause of the others is not known. V and J calls and clone size are those listed in that table; D and trimming were worked out from the DNA. The sample has 75,000 to 100,000 clones on record, over 65% of them singletons. 3% to 3.5% of the sample is held by the ten biggest clonotypes.

This sample is drawn from a study of cytomegalovirus exposure and HLA in healthy donors (dated by TCRdb to between 2016 and 2019). Background on the whole study: According to an earlier analysis of around 600 of the donors, about 179 million T cells yielded roughly 110 million unique TCR beta sequences and about 300 Gb of sequence data. Roughly 300 gigabases of sequencing data and some 85 million unique TCR sequences were included in an early release covering under 650 HLA-typed donors. The genetic ancestry cluster associated with self-reported Caucasian donors included about 81% of the roughly 360 genotyped donors. The study aimed to test whether signatures of past pathogen exposure could be identified by cataloging public T cell receptors. The study profiled the T cell repertoires of hundreds of subjects by immunosequencing and related them to cytomegalovirus serostatus. A separate validation cohort of 100 to 150 different subjects was used in addition to the 666-subject first cohort. High-throughput TCR immunosequencing, statistical association of individual TCRs with disease status, and machine learning were combined to predict cytomegalovirus infection status. A later analysis re-analyzed previously published TCR beta repertoires from 650 to 800 donors and added high-resolution HLA genotyping to study TCR occurrence patterns. The later analysis used no new phenotypic data to find candidate immune exposures, relying instead on TCR beta sequences and their occurrence across donors. An earlier analysis of around 580 of the donors used high-throughput TCR beta sequencing to judge whether each TCR beta V gene segment behaved as functional or pseudogenic. Donor age, sex, ethnicity and CMV serostatus were compiled alongside the repertoire data. A later genetic analysis used genome-wide SNP genotypes for about 65% of the roughly 670 donors, treating that subset as a discovery cohort. All discovery cohort repertoires had been generated using a single sequencing platform. Both class I and class II loci were covered by HLA typing, at four-digit resolution. The number of donors typed differed by locus, with about 620-630 for A, B, C, DRB1 and DQB1, roughly 520 for DQA1, 600 to 610 for DPA1, and approximately 470 for DPB1. About 5 DR-DQ haplotypes were handled as single units for association and clustering, since linkage in the cohort was strong. Among 398 genotyped donors of the cohort, an average of approximately 240,000 unique TCR beta nucleotide sequences were sequenced per donor, roughly 18% of them non-productive. General study outcomes and caveats: According to a later analysis, parvovirus B19, influenza, CMV and Epstein-Barr virus appeared linked to several top co-occurrence clusters. A few of the identified cytomegalovirus-associated TCR beta chains were confirmed in vitro to be specific for cytomegalovirus antigens. A later analysis associated some 17,000 TCR beta sequences with specific HLA alleles at a false discovery rate of 0.05. A later genetic analysis reported fewer N-insertions in productive TCRs among donors in an Asian-associated ancestry cluster than the approximately 700-donor mean. When HLA alleles, especially DR and DQ, strongly co-occurred, TCR associations were difficult to assign to individual alleles. For the cohort, immune exposure information was limited to CMV serostatus. In a later analysis, HLA-associated TCR beta chains were found to be more clonally expanded and to have lower generation probabilities than equally common non-associated chains. In a later analysis, TCR association rates were found to vary across HLA loci, with the most associated TCRs seen for DRB1 alleles and the fewest for HLA-C alleles. Presence/absence analyses assumed roughly uniform sequencing depth across donors, an assumption that may not hold. While some public TCRs were present in many individuals, most TCR sequences turned up only very rarely across donors. The 87-base-pair reads could not distinguish some IMGT-functional V segments, including TRBV6-2 and TRBV6-3, so those segments were excluded. The classifier was reported to diagnose cytomegalovirus status with high specificity and sensitivity in both the original and validation cohorts. Because HLA typing was unavailable for some donors at each locus, only the typed subset was used in association tests. Linkage disequilibrium might explain the correlated functional status among segregating V segments, but an unknown experimental factor could not be excluded. The study gave a list of under 200 TCR beta chains associated with cytomegalovirus. An earlier analysis of approximately 590 of the donors showed that most TCR beta V segments appeared in productive rearrangements either about 87% or about 30% of the time, which broadly matched IMGT annotations. A cluster of highly shared sequence variants was judged likely to be a technical artifact of the sequencing pipeline. Only TCR beta chains were sequenced in this cohort, and the absence of alpha or paired-chain data limited detectable features. It was suggested by the authors that the approach could potentially be generalized to other disease states and immunological phenotypes. An association between a missense DCLRE1C variant and V-gene and J-gene trimming of TCR beta chains was found in a later genetic analysis and replicated in an independent cohort. Most CMV-associated TCR beta chains appeared to be HLA-restricted in a later analysis, and the HLA associations seemed to be driven largely by CMV exposure. About 17 rarely observed V segments, including chromosome 9 orphons, were excluded from the earlier analysis of some 590 of the donors because counts were too low. A further reported finding was that TCR beta sequences accurately predicted the HLA-A and HLA-B alleles for most subjects in the first cohort.

The CDR3 holds 15 amino acids from the cysteine to the phenylalanine. The only DNA kept is the CDR3, 45 bases in frame from the first base. For this chain, trimming is 4 bases at the V end and 3 bases at the J end, and the number of junction bases without a gene match is 3. The germline V gene (reference sequence) supplies CDR1 SGHNT and CDR2 YYREEE. The cohort comprised some 700 healthy bone marrow donors. At the time of sampling, all cohort members were nominally healthy, though unrecorded immune exposures were likely present. The donor tested CMV seronegative, placing the donor among the 350 to 400 seronegative members of the cohort. A peripheral blood sample was collected from each donor, and TCR beta sequencing was performed on peripheral blood mononuclear cells. The Qiagen DNeasy Blood Extraction Kit was used to extract genomic DNA from the blood cell samples.

Source material: PBMCs. The chain couples TRBV5-4 to TRBJ2-6; the junction holds 8 bases that match TRBD1. This TCR was sampled from a middle-aged man in good health and CMV-seronegative. The CDR3 corresponds to CASSRTGFGANVLTF. The DNA sequence is given as TGTGCCAGCAGCAGGACAGGGTTTGGGGCCAACGTCCTGACTTTC. The CDR3 plus the reference TRBV5-4 and TRBJ2-6 genes for the other parts give the full variable domain: ETGVTQSPTHLIKTRGQQVTLRCSSQSGHNTVSWYQQALGQGPQFIFQYYREEENGRGNFPPRFSGLQFPNYSSELNVNALELDDSALYLCASSRTGFGANVLTFGAGSRLTVL.